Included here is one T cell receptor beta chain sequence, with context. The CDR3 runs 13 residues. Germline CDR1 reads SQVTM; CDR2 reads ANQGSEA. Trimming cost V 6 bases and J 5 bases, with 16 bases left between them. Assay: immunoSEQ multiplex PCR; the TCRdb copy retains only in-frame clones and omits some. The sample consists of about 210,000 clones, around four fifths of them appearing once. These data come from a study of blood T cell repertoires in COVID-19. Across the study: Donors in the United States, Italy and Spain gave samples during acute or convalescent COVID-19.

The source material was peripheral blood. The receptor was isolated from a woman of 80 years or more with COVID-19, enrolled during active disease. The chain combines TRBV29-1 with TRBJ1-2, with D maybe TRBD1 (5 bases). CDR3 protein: CSVQPGVGYGYTF. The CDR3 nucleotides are TGCAGCGTGCAGCCGGGGGTCGGGTATGGCTACACCTTC.